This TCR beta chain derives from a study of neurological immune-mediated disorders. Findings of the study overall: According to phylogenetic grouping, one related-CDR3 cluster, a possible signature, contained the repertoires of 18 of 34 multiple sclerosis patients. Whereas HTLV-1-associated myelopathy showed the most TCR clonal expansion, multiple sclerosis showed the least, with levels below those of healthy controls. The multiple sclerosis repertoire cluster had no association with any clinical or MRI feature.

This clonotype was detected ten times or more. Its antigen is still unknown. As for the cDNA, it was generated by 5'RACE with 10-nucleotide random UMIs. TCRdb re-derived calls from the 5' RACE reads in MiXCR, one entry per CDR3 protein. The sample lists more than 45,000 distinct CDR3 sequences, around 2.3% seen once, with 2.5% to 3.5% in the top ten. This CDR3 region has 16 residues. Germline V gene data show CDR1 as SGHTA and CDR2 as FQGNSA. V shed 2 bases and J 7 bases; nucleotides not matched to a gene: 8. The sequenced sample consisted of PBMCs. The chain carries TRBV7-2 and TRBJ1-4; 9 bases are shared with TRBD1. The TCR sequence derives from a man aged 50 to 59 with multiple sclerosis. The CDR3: CASSLQYRGRGEKLFF. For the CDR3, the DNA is TGTGCCAGCAGCTTACAGTACAGGGGGCGCGGTGAAAAACTGTTTTTT.